The entry that follows covers one TCR beta chain sequence. The antigen is undetermined. V was cut by 1 base and J by 5 bases, with 5 bases left in between. Germline CDR1 LNHDA, CDR2 SQIVND (reference sequence). The CDR3 contains 12 residues. Sample treatment: some 20 received Ad26.COV2.S at low or high dose, single or two shots; 5 received placebo; per-sample allocation not given. At day 63 after the first vaccine or placebo injection, samples were drawn. Aged 18-55 years, donor was enrolled in Boston in about 2020. The protocol was immunoSEQ multiplex PCR, while the TCRdb copy is restricted to in-frame clones and leaves out a portion. This sample carries roughly 300,000 clones, roughly nine tenths of them seen once, and the ten largest clones take around 6.4%. The sample belongs to a study of Ad26.COV2.S vaccination and SARS-CoV-2 variants. Overall study: Donor was in the COV1001 Ad26.COV2.S trial arm. Dosing was one shot or two shots 56 days apart.

Overall study results and limits: Ad26.COV2.S recipients had broader spike-specific TCRs (P = 0.0014).

The chain is built from TRBV19 and TRBJ1-1; no reliable D call. The material was peripheral blood, obtained in a trial of Ad26.COV2.S vaccine versus placebo. The receptor was isolated from a person between 18 and 65 years old who received the Ad26.COV2.S COVID-19 vaccine or a placebo. The CDR3 bases are TGTGCCAGTAGTATAGGGGTTACTGAAGCTTTCTTT. As protein: CASSIGVTEAFF.